Shown below are 28 T cell receptor beta chains from a single sample sequenced in a study of neurological immune-mediated disorders. Each CDR3 protein is one row after TCRdb ran MiXCR on the 5' RACE reads. The table shows about 60,000 distinct CDR3 sequences, with approximately 4% occurring only once. Sequencing was done on a sample of PBMCs. Every receptor here comes from a man between 45 and 60 years old with multiple sclerosis.

This clonotype showed up many times. This chain connects TRBV29-1 to TRBJ1-2, with no clear D. The CDR3 consists of 12 residues. Trimming pared 4 bases from V and 4 bases from J, leaving 10 bases between. Germline CDR1 is SQVTM and CDR2 is ANQGSEA. The CDR3 here is CSVVQVPYGYTF. The CDR3, as DNA: TGCAGCGTTGTCCAGGTGCCCTATGGCTACACCTTC. Full variable domain (missing parts from reference TRBV29-1 and TRBJ1-2): SAVISQKPSRDICQRGTSLTIQCQVDSQVTMMFWYRQQPGQSLTLIATANQGSEATYESGFVIDKFPISRPNLTFSTLTVSNMSPEDSSIYLCSVVQVPYGYTFGSGTRLTVV.

This clonotype was seen at least ten times. This sequence joins TRBV5-1 and TRBJ2-7; TRBD1 is a possible D gene (6 bases). There are 13 residues in the CDR3. Trimming left V 2 bases short and J 0 bases short, with 6 bases between. The germline gives CDR1 SGHRS, CDR2 YFSETQ. This CDR3 reads CASSLQGSYEQYF. The CDR3 DNA sequence: TGCGCCAGCAGCTTACAGGGCTCCTACGAGCAGTACTTC. Complete variable domain (other parts from reference TRBV5-1 and TRBJ2-7): KAGVTQTPRYLIKTRGQQVTLSCSPISGHRSVSWYQQTPGQGLQFLFEYFSETQRNKGNFPGRFSGRQFSNSRSEMNVSTLELGDSALYLCASSLQGSYEQYFGPGTRLTVT.

This clonotype has ten or more counts. The chain has TRBV3-1 and TRBJ2-7, with TRBD2 identical over 8 bases. Germline V gene lookup returns CDR1 LGHDT and CDR2 YNNKEL (reference sequence). V shed 3 bases and J 6 bases; nucleotides not matched to a gene: 4. This CDR3 spans 13 amino acids. The DNA for the CDR3 is TGTGCCAGCAGCCAGCGAGCGGGGGTCGAGCAGTACTTC. Its translation: CASSQRAGVEQYF.

This clonotype has ten or more counts. V usage is TRBV5-1 and J usage is TRBJ2-1; 7 bases line up with TRBD1. Germline V gene lookup returns CDR1 SGHRS and CDR2 YFSETQ. Losses at the gene ends were 3 bases for V and 14 bases for J; bases not matched to a gene: 11. This CDR3 has 13 amino acids. The CDR3 reads CASSWQSGTEKFF. The DNA of the CDR3 is TGCGCCAGCAGCTGGCAGTCCGGGACAGAGAAGTTCTTC.

The table lists this clonotype with many counts. The chain carries TRBV5-1 and TRBJ2-7, with D perhaps given as TRBD1 or TRBD2 (5 bases each). This CDR3 is built from 15 residues. The V gene lost 2 bases and the J gene lost 3 bases, with 15 bases spanning the gap. Per germline, CDR1 SGHRS and CDR2 YFSETQ. CDR3 residues: CASSLSRDQFYEQYF. Here the CDR3 DNA reads TGCGCCAGCAGCTTATCCCGGGACCAATTCTACGAGCAGTACTTC.

This clonotype has a count of ten or more. The genes are TRBV20-1 and TRBJ2-1, with D perhaps matching TRBD1 (6 bases). V was clipped by 5 bases and J by 8 bases, with 22 bases between them. Germline V CDR1 and CDR2: DFQATT, SNEGSKA (reference sequence). The CDR3 runs to 15 residues. The CDR3 coding sequence is TGCAGTGCTGGAGTTACAGGGTCCCTGGGCCATGAGCAGTTCTTC. Translating gives CSAGVTGSLGHEQFF.

The V call is TRBV5-1, the J call TRBJ2-5; D may be TRBD2 (8 bases). The CDR3 length is 17 residues. The germline gives CDR1 SGHRS, CDR2 YFSETQ. Trimming took 4 bases from V and 2 from J, leaving 21 bases between them. CDR3 sequence: CASSGDSGTRGQETQYF. The CDR3 nucleotides read TGCGCCAGCAGCGGGGACAGCGGGACTAGGGGTCAAGAGACCCAGTACTTC.

This clonotype was recorded many times. V usage is TRBV5-1 and J usage is TRBJ2-7, with 9 bases identical to TRBD1. V lost 2 bases to trimming and J lost 4 bases; unmatched junction nucleotides: 4. Germline CDR1 is SGHRS and CDR2 is YFSETQ. The CDR3 covers 14 residues. The CDR3, as DNA: TGCGCCAGCAGCTTCCGGGACAGGGAGTACGAGCAGTACTTC. Protein: CASSFRDREYEQYF. The full variable domain, rest sourced from reference TRBV5-1 and TRBJ2-7, is KAGVTQTPRYLIKTRGQQVTLSCSPISGHRSVSWYQQTPGQGLQFLFEYFSETQRNKGNFPGRFSGRQFSNSRSEMNVSTLELGDSALYLCASSFRDREYEQYFGPGTRLTVT.

This clonotype has a count of ten or more. The chain couples TRBV4-1 to TRBJ2-4; 7 positions agree with TRBD1. With V trimmed by 3 bases and J by 6 bases, 8 bases remained unmatched. Germline V lookup: CDR1 MGHRA, CDR2 YSYEKL. The CDR3 is made up of 15 amino acids. The CDR3 loop is CASSHLATGVNIQYF. In nucleotides, the CDR3 is TGCGCCAGCAGCCACTTGGCTACAGGGGTAAACATTCAGTACTTC.

This clonotype occurred many times. The chain couples TRBV14 to TRBJ2-3; TRBD1 aligns across 7 bases. In germline, CDR1 is SGHDN, CDR2 FVKESK. The CDR3 spans 16 residues. The V and J ends lost 5 bases and 2 bases, in that order; junction bases with no gene match: 10. The CDR3 DNA sequence: TGTGCCAGCAGCTCTCCGACAGGGACATACACAGATACGCAGTATTTT. Amino acids: CASSSPTGTYTDTQYF.

This clonotype was observed at least ten times. The rearrangement joins TRBV5-1 to TRBJ2-1; 13 nucleotides match TRBD2. Germline-derived CDR1 and CDR2 are SGHRS and YFSETQ. The ends lost 4 bases at V and 0 bases at J; junction bases unmatched: 4. The CDR3 spans 17 residues. The DNA for the CDR3 is TGCGCCAGCAGCGTGCGGACTAGCGGGGGCTCCTACAATGAGCAGTTCTTC. Translating gives CASSVRTSGGSYNEQFF.

Turning to this clonotype: A clone one base away is much larger, so this may be a read error. Here the CDR3 DNA reads TGTGCCATCAGCCTGGGAAAGACCCCTGAAGCTTTCTTT. Its translation: CAISLGKTPEAFF. This chain uses TRBV10-3 with TRBJ1-1; unclear D gene. V was clipped by 6 bases and J by 6 bases, with 14 bases between them. The CDR3 is 13 residues long. Germline loops: CDR1 ENHRY, CDR2 SYGVKD.

This clonotype has only a few counts. The chain joins TRBV7-6 to TRBJ2-5; 10 nucleotides agree with TRBD2. Germline V gene lookup returns CDR1 SGHVS and CDR2 FNYEAQ. Losses at the gene ends were 6 bases for V and 4 bases for J; bases not matched to a gene: 5. The CDR3 extends over 14 amino acids. The CDR3 DNA follows: TGTGCCAGCAGACAACTAGCGGGGATAGAGACCCAGTACTTC. Translation: CASRQLAGIETQYF.

This clonotype was counted at least ten times. The chain is built from TRBV7-2 and TRBJ2-5; 11 bases map to TRBD2. CDR3 size: 16 residues. The V and J ends lost 5 bases and 5 bases, in that order; junction bases with no gene match: 10. CDR1 is SGHTA and CDR2 is FQGNSA in the germline V gene. The CDR3 nucleotides read TGTGCCAGCAGCCCGACCTTAGCGGGGGGGTGGGAGACCCAGTACTTC. The encoded protein is CASSPTLAGGWETQYF.

This clonotype turned up a few times. Given a much more abundant clone one base away, this may be a read error. The gene calls are TRBV3-1 and TRBJ2-4, with 7 bases matching TRBD1. Germline-derived CDR1 and CDR2 are LGHDT and YNNKEL (reference sequence). This CDR3 has 16 amino acids. The CDR3 loop is CASSQLIQGKKKIQYF. In DNA form, the CDR3 reads TGTGCCAGCAGCCAATTGATACAGGGGAAGAAAAAAATTCAGTACTTC.

Only one count was recorded for this clonotype. Here the CDR3 reads CASNPGTDSGANVLTF. CDR3 DNA: TGTGCCAGCAACCCAGGGACAGACTCTGGGGCCAACGTCCTGACTTTC. The chain employs TRBV2 and TRBJ2-6, with 7 nucleotides matching TRBD1. CDR3 length: 16 amino acids. CDR1 SNHLY and CDR2 FYNNEI come from the germline V gene. Trimming removed 7 bases from V and 0 bases from J; junction bases left unmatched: 6.

This clonotype appeared many times. The gene calls are TRBV7-6 and TRBJ1-1; D unresolved. Germline assignment: CDR1 SGHVS and CDR2 FNYEAQ. Trimming cost V 2 bases and J 0 bases, with 7 bases left between them. CDR3 length: 14 residues. CDR3 protein: CASSLQQMNTEAFF. In DNA form, the CDR3 reads TGTGCCAGCAGCTTACAGCAAATGAACACTGAAGCTTTCTTT. The variable domain in full, completed from reference TRBV7-6 and TRBJ1-1, reads GAGVSQSPRYKVTKRGQDVALRCDPISGHVSLYWYRQALGQGPEFLTYFNYEAQQDKSGLPNDRFSAERPEGSISTLTIQRTEQRDSAMYRCASSLQQMNTEAFFGQGTRLTVV.

This clonotype was observed many times. The rearrangement joins TRBV12-3 or TRBV12-4 to TRBJ1-1; 10 nucleotides match TRBD1. The CDR3 runs 15 residues. Losses at the gene ends were 5 bases for V and 3 bases for J; bases not matched to a gene: 6. CDR3 nucleotides: TGTGCCAGCAGTAAGACAGGGGGCAGGGACACTGAAGCTTTCTTT. It translates to CASSKTGGRDTEAFF.

This clonotype was recorded at least ten times. The chain uses TRBV9 and TRBJ2-3, with 9 bases identical to TRBD1. Germline CDR1 and CDR2: SGDLS and YYNGEE. J gave up 3 bases and V 1 base, and 9 bases lay outside the gene matches. This CDR3 spans 17 amino acids. The CDR3 sequence: CASSVTGTGRGTDTQYF. CDR3 nucleotide sequence: TGTGCCAGCAGCGTAACCGGGACAGGGAGAGGGACAGATACGCAGTATTTT.

Many counts were recorded for this clonotype. The V call is TRBV12-3 or TRBV12-4, the J call TRBJ2-3; D not resolved. This CDR3 comprises 13 residues. Trimming took off 8 bases at V and 2 bases at J, with 11 bases between the two ends. CDR3 sequence: CASSDRATDTQYF. The CDR3 DNA is TGTGCCAGCTCCGACCGGGCCACAGATACGCAGTATTTT.

The table lists this clonotype with many counts. The chain joins TRBV3-1 to TRBJ2-3; 11 bases line up with TRBD2. The germline gives CDR1 LGHDT, CDR2 YNNKEL (reference sequence). With V trimmed by 7 bases and J by 4 bases, 4 bases remained unmatched. The CDR3 is 14 residues long. CDR3 sequence reads: CASTLAGGPDTQYF. The CDR3 nucleotides read TGTGCCAGCACCCTAGCGGGGGGTCCAGATACGCAGTATTTT.

This clonotype appeared many times. This chain links TRBV9 with TRBJ1-4; 9 bases map to TRBD1. Germline CDR1 is SGDLS and CDR2 is YYNGEE. Trimming cost V 3 bases and J 7 bases; bases outside gene matches: 7. This CDR3 is built from 15 residues. For the CDR3, the DNA is TGTGCCAGCAGCGCCCGGACAGGGGAAGGTGAAAAACTGTTTTTT. Protein: CASSARTGEGEKLFF.

This clonotype was counted ten times or more. The rearrangement joins TRBV12-3 or TRBV12-4 to TRBJ2-2; D remains unclear. The CDR3 contains 14 residues. V was clipped by 7 bases and J by 0 bases, with 9 bases between them. CDR3 sequence reads: CASTHPANTGELFF. CDR3 DNA sequence: TGTGCCAGCACTCACCCTGCGAACACCGGGGAGCTGTTTTTT.

This clonotype has more than one count but fewer than ten. V and J are TRBV7-8 and TRBJ1-1; D uncertain. This CDR3 has 14 amino acids. CDR1 is SGHVS and CDR2 is FQNEAQ in the germline V gene. V dropped 5 bases and J dropped 4 bases, with 14 bases sitting between them. The CDR3: CASSSHRKGTEAFF. In DNA form, the CDR3 reads TGTGCCAGCAGCAGCCATCGAAAAGGCACTGAAGCTTTCTTT.

This clonotype came up many times. V usage is TRBV12-3 or TRBV12-4 and J usage is TRBJ1-5; TRBD1 matches at 8 bases. The CDR3 covers 18 residues. V gave up 2 bases and J gave up 3 bases; unmatched junction bases: 12. The CDR3 region is CASSLLLSGGDINQPQHF. The CDR3 nucleotides are TGTGCCAGCAGTTTATTACTGTCAGGGGGCGACATCAATCAGCCCCAGCATTTT.

This clonotype was observed at least ten times. This sequence joins TRBV5-5 and TRBJ1-5, with a weak D call TRBD1 (5 bases). CDR1 and CDR2 from the germline V gene are SGHKS and YYEKEE (reference sequence). CDR3 length: 13 residues. V lost 1 base to trimming and J lost 4 bases, with 6 bases between them. The CDR3 DNA is TGTGCCAGCAGCTTGCAGGGAAATCAGCCCCAGCATTTT. Its protein is CASSLQGNQPQHF.

A few counts support this clonotype. The chain uses TRBV5-1 and TRBJ2-7; 10 nucleotides line up with TRBD1. The CDR3 extends over 15 amino acids. Germline CDR1 SGHRS, CDR2 YFSETQ. V dropped 7 bases and J dropped 1; count of bases not matched to a gene: 8. The CDR3 DNA reads TGCGCCAGCGGGGACAGGGGAGGTTTATCCTACGAGCAGTACTTC. This encodes CASGDRGGLSYEQYF.

About this clonotype: This may stem from a read error, because a much larger clone lies one nucleotide away. The V call is TRBV7-9, the J call TRBJ2-3; a weak D match, TRBD1 (5 bases). Per the germline V gene, CDR1 is SEHNR and CDR2 is FQNEAQ (reference sequence). The CDR3 runs to 14 residues. In DNA form, the CDR3 reads TGTGCCGGCAGCCCAAAACGCAGGGAAGATACGCAGTATTTT. Translation gives CAGSPKRREDTQYF.